The 30 T cell receptor beta chains presented below share a single source sample, sequenced in a study of CD8+ T cells in alopecia areata. Investigators isolated RNA and reverse transcribed it into cDNA to act as the sequencing template. Assay used: immunoSEQ multiplex PCR; TCRdb lists only in-frame clones, some missing. This table holds about 200,000 clones, approximately 53% found once. Sequencing was carried out using CD8+ T cells sorted from blood. The receptors shown here come from a human donor in good health.

The CDR3, as DNA: TGTGCCAGCAGCTTGACTGGGGGCAGGGGCACTGAAGCTTTCTTT. Amino acids: CASSLTGGRGTEAFF. V and J are TRBV5-6 and TRBJ1-1; possibly TRBD1 for D (6 bases). CDR3 length: 15 amino acids. Between the trimmed V and J ends, which lost 1 base and 4 bases, there was a span of 14 bases. CDR1 is SGHDT, CDR2 YYEEEE, per germline.

This clone has just a few counts. This rearrangement joins TRBV6-4 to TRBJ2-2, with 7 nucleotides matching TRBD2. Germline CDR1 and CDR2: MRHNA and SNTAGT. This CDR3 has 15 amino acids. The J segment lost 4 bases and the V segment lost 2 bases, leaving 4 bases of the junction unmatched. The CDR3 DNA follows: TGTGCCAGCAGTGACAGCGGGGAGGGCACCGGGGAGCTGTTTTTT. Translation gives CASSDSGEGTGELFF.

This chain joins TRBV29-1 and TRBJ1-2; D perhaps matches TRBD1 (6 bases). Germline CDR1 reads SQVTM; CDR2 reads ANQGSEA. V was clipped by 0 bases and J by 0 bases, with 8 bases between them. The CDR3 is 14 residues long. The CDR3 loop is CSVEDQGSNYGYTF. Written as DNA, the CDR3 is TGCAGCGTTGAAGATCAGGGGTCTAACTATGGCTACACCTTC.

The rearrangement links TRBV27 to TRBJ2-5; D gene ambiguous. CDR3 length equals 13 residues. V was trimmed by 2 bases and J by 0 bases, leaving 4 bases between them. CDR1 is MNHEY, CDR2 SMNVEV, per germline (reference sequence). The CDR3 here is CASSLGYQETQYF. The CDR3 DNA sequence: TGTGCCAGCAGTTTAGGCTACCAAGAGACCCAGTACTTC.

CDR3 amino acids: CASSVAGSGSRTDTQYF. The CDR3 DNA follows: TGTGCCAGCAGCGTAGCCGGTAGCGGGTCCCGCACAGATACGCAGTATTTT. This chain links TRBV9 with TRBJ2-3, with 7 bases fitting TRBD2. Germline-derived CDR1 and CDR2 are SGDLS and YYNGEE. J gave up 1 base and V 0 bases, and 8 bases lay outside the gene matches. The CDR3 contains 17 residues.

The rearrangement joins TRBV7-9 to TRBJ1-2; D may be TRBD1 (5 bases). CDR1 is SEHNR and CDR2 is FQNEAQ in the germline V gene (reference sequence). Between the trimmed V and J ends, which lost 5 bases and 6 bases, there was a span of 10 bases. The CDR3 runs 12 residues. In DNA form, the CDR3 reads TGTGCCAGCAGCGTGTGGGGCGATGGCTACACCTTC. It specifies CASSVWGDGYTF.

This chain links TRBV11-2 with TRBJ2-1; TRBD2 matches 7 bases. Looked up from germline, CDR1 is SGHAT and CDR2 is FQNNGV. The CDR3 spans 16 residues. V shed 3 bases, J shed 7 bases, and the junction held 12 bases outside the gene matches. In DNA form, the CDR3 reads TGTGCCAGCAGCTTGGGGGGGACCCCGGCGAGGAATGAGCAGTTCTTC. This encodes CASSLGGTPARNEQFF. Complete variable domain (other parts from reference TRBV11-2 and TRBJ2-1): EAGVAQSPRYKIIEKRQSVAFWCNPISGHATLYWYQQILGQGPKLLIQFQNNGVVDDSQLPKDRFSAERLKGVDSTLKIQPAKLEDSAVYLCASSLGGTPARNEQFFGPGTRLTVL.

This clone came up once. The chain combines TRBV19 with TRBJ2-6; TRBD1 aligns across 9 bases. This CDR3 is built from 20 residues. V lost 5 bases and J lost 2; bases outside the gene matches: 16. Germline CDR1 is LNHDA and CDR2 is SQIVND (reference sequence). The CDR3: CASSPLRRGQGRTGANVLTF. The DNA for the CDR3 is TGTGCCAGTAGTCCACTCAGAAGGGGACAGGGTCGCACTGGGGCCAACGTCCTGACTTTC.

This chain uses TRBV29-1 with TRBJ1-1, with D possibly TRBD1 on 6 matching bases. Germline CDR1 and CDR2: SQVTM and ANQGSEA. Trimming stripped 5 bases from V and 0 bases from J, with 13 bases between. This CDR3 region has 14 residues. Here the CDR3 reads CSVLWGDMNTEAFF. CDR3 in DNA: TGCAGCGTTTTATGGGGGGACATGAACACTGAAGCTTTCTTT.

The V gene is TRBV30, the J gene TRBJ2-2, with D perhaps matching TRBD1 or TRBD2 (5 bases each). CDR3 size: 14 residues. Germline V gene lookup returns CDR1 GTSNPN and CDR2 SVGIG (reference sequence). The V gene lost 3 bases and the J gene lost 0 bases, with 8 bases spanning the gap. The CDR3 nucleotides read TGTGCCTGGAGGGGACCGCCGAACACCGGGGAGCTGTTTTTT. This sequence encodes CAWRGPPNTGELFF.

This clone was detected only once. The junction does not match germline at one end; this may be a read error. The chain is built from TRBV12-5 and TRBJ2-7; maybe TRBD2 (5 bases). The V gene's germline CDR1 is LGHNT and CDR2 FRNRAP. The CDR3 consists of 11 residues. The CDR3 here is CASGHRTELTF. The CDR3 region has the DNA TGTGCTAGTGGTCACCGGACTGAACTTACTTTC.

V and J are TRBV30 and TRBJ2-1; D is uncertain. The CDR3 covers 12 residues. V gave up 7 bases and J gave up 4 bases, with 11 bases separating them. CDR1 is GTSNPN and CDR2 is SVGIG in the germline V gene (reference sequence). CDR3 nucleotides: TGTGCCTCAGGACGGAAGTACAATGAGCAGTTCTTC. Its translation is CASGRKYNEQFF.

This rearrangement joins TRBV6-5 to TRBJ1-5; D ambiguous. This CDR3 spans 14 amino acids. V gave up 5 bases and J gave up 0 bases, with 8 bases separating them. The germline CDR1 and CDR2 sequences are MNHEY and SVGAGI. CDR3 loop: CASSQGLSNQPQHF. Here the CDR3 DNA reads TGTGCCAGCAGTCAAGGACTTAGCAATCAGCCCCAGCATTTT.

The CDR3 is CASSERTGPDTQYF. Here the CDR3 DNA reads TGTGCCAGCAGTGAAAGGACAGGGCCAGATACGCAGTATTTT. V and J are TRBV25-1 and TRBJ2-3; 8 nucleotides align to TRBD1. The CDR3 consists of 14 residues. Unmatched junction bases numbered 2, after V lost 2 bases and J lost 4 bases. Germline-derived CDR1 and CDR2 are MGHDK and SYGVNS.

The rearrangement joins TRBV7-2 to TRBJ1-1; D possibly corresponds to TRBD1 (5 bases). The ends were cut back, 6 bases at V and 3 bases at J, with 20 bases in the middle. Germline values: CDR1 SGHTA, CDR2 FQGNSA. The CDR3 consists of 16 residues. For the CDR3, the DNA is TGTGCCAGCAGTTTCAATGGAGGCGGGGCTGACACTGAAGCTTTCTTT. Its protein product is CASSFNGGGADTEAFF.

This rearrangement joins TRBV9 to TRBJ2-7; weak D call: TRBD1 (6 bases). Germline assignment: CDR1 SGDLS and CDR2 YYNGEE. V was trimmed by 4 bases and J by 5 bases, leaving 16 bases between them. The CDR3 consists of 14 residues. The CDR3 DNA is TGTGCCAGCAGCCAGGGACATGAGTTGGACGAGCAGTACTTC. The encoded protein is CASSQGHELDEQYF.

This clone was seen more than once but under ten times. This chain uses TRBV30 with TRBJ1-5; 7 bases are a match to TRBD1. The CDR3 is 13 residues long. Looked up from germline, CDR1 is GTSNPN and CDR2 is SVGIG (reference sequence). Trimming cost V 5 bases and J 7 bases; bases outside gene matches: 8. CDR3 in amino acids: CAWGEGARQPQHF. The CDR3 coding sequence is TGTGCCTGGGGGGAGGGGGCGAGGCAGCCCCAGCATTTT.

This chain joins TRBV5-1 and TRBJ1-1, with a tentative D call TRBD1 (6 bases). The germline V gene encodes CDR1 SGHRS and CDR2 YFSETQ. CDR3 length: 14 residues. Trimming pared 6 bases from V and 7 bases from J, leaving 19 bases between. CDR3 bases: TGCGCCAGCAACCGGGACACAGGGTTTCGTGAAGCTTTCTTT. Amino acid sequence: CASNRDTGFREAFF.

The chain employs TRBV7-9 and TRBJ2-1; 7 positions match TRBD1. The CDR3 contains 15 residues. Germline V lookup: CDR1 SEHNR, CDR2 FQNEAQ (reference sequence). Losses at the gene ends were 5 bases for V and 5 bases for J; bases not matched to a gene: 9. In DNA, the CDR3 is TGTGCCAGCAGCCCATCACAGGGGACCAACAATGAGCAGTTCTTC. Amino acid sequence: CASSPSQGTNNEQFF.

The gene calls are TRBV13 and TRBJ1-2, with a tentative D call TRBD1 (5 bases). The CDR3 runs 14 residues. Germline CDR1 is PRHDT and CDR2 is FYEKMQ (reference sequence). V dropped 0 bases and J dropped 8 bases, with 13 bases sitting between them. As DNA, the CDR3 is TGTGCCAGCAGCTTAGGGCGCGGGGGAAACGGCTACACCTTC. This codes for CASSLGRGGNGYTF.

The chain employs TRBV27 and TRBJ1-2, with 7 bases that match TRBD1. Per the germline V gene, CDR1 is MNHEY and CDR2 is SMNVEV (reference sequence). The CDR3 contains 15 residues. V dropped 5 bases and J dropped 2; count of bases not matched to a gene: 8. The CDR3 coding sequence is TGTGCCAGCAGTATAGCAGGGGGTCGGAACTATGGCTACACCTTC. Residues: CASSIAGGRNYGYTF.

This clone occurred once. The chain carries TRBV27 and TRBJ2-7; TRBD1 agrees at 7 bases. With V trimmed by 5 bases and J by 0 bases, 4 bases remained unmatched. There are 14 residues in the CDR3. Per germline, CDR1 MNHEY and CDR2 SMNVEV (reference sequence). The CDR3 sequence is CASSPRTGSYEQYF. In DNA form, the CDR3 reads TGTGCCAGCAGTCCTCGGACAGGCTCCTACGAGCAGTACTTC.

The chain recombines TRBV27 with TRBJ2-7, with D possibly matching TRBD1 (6 bases). V was shortened by 3 bases and J by 0 bases, with 9 bases between the two germline ends. The CDR3 has 14 amino acids. CDR1 and CDR2 from the germline V gene are MNHEY and SMNVEV (reference sequence). The CDR3 nucleotides read TGTGCCAGCAGTTTTGGGACACCCTCCTACGAGCAGTACTTC. This translates into CASSFGTPSYEQYF.

This chain joins TRBV11-1 and TRBJ2-5, with D unclear. V dropped 7 bases and J dropped 0 bases, with 12 bases sitting between them. Germline V gene data show CDR1 as SGHAT and CDR2 as FQDESV (reference sequence). The CDR3 sequence is 14 residues long. CDR3 sequence reads: CASTHPPHQETQYF. CDR3 nucleotides: TGTGCCAGCACCCATCCCCCTCACCAAGAGACCCAGTACTTC. The full variable domain, completed using reference TRBV11-1 and TRBJ2-5, is EAEVAQSPRYKITEKSQAVAFWCDPISGHATLYWYRQILGQGPELLVQFQDESVVDDSQLPKDRFSAERLKGVDSTLKIQPAELGDSAMYLCASTHPPHQETQYFGPGTRLLVL.

V and J are TRBV4-1 and TRBJ2-1; D might be TRBD2 (7 bases). V was pared by 1 base and J by 7 bases, with 20 bases between. This CDR3 is built from 17 residues. The germline CDR1 and CDR2 sequences are MGHRA and YSYEKL. The CDR3 coding sequence is TGCGCCAGCAGCCAAGGGCTTGGGGGGGGCCGGATGAATGAGCAGTTCTTC. Amino acids: CASSQGLGGGRMNEQFF.

The chain links TRBV29-1 to TRBJ2-7; D is unresolved. V lost 4 bases to trimming and J lost 6 bases, with 10 bases between them. The length of the CDR3 is 11 residues. The germline gives CDR1 SQVTM, CDR2 ANQGSEA. The CDR3 spells CSVGTPREQYF. CDR3 nucleotide sequence: TGCAGCGTTGGGACCCCCCGCGAGCAGTACTTC.

Of note for this clone: A read error may account for a junction end that differs from germline. The chain carries TRBV5-4 and TRBJ2-7; D possibly corresponds to TRBD2 (6 bases). CDR1 is SGHNT, CDR2 YYREEE, per germline (reference sequence). This CDR3 is built from 12 residues. This CDR3 reads CASSLDQASSAF. The CDR3 DNA reads as TGTGCCAGCAGCTTGGATCAGGCCTCTAGCGCCTTC.

The J gene is TRBJ2-7, the V gene TRBV5-4; 10 nucleotides align to TRBD2. The junction had 3 bases not matched to a gene; V was cut back by 2 bases and J by 4 bases. In germline, CDR1 is SGHNT, CDR2 YYREEE (reference sequence). The CDR3 extends over 14 amino acids. CDR3 coding DNA: TGTGCCAGCAGCTTAGCGGGGGGGCCTTACGAGCAGTACTTC. Translation: CASSLAGGPYEQYF.

The chain combines TRBV27 with TRBJ2-7; 12 nucleotides line up with TRBD1. The trim removed 5 bases at V and 4 bases at J, leaving 9 bases unmatched. Germline CDR1 and CDR2: MNHEY and SMNVEV (reference sequence). The CDR3 has 16 amino acids. The CDR3, as DNA: TGTGCCAGCAGTCCGGGACAGGGGGCGCAGGTGTACGAGCAGTACTTC. Translated: CASSPGQGAQVYEQYF.

This chain connects TRBV11-2 to TRBJ2-5; 9 nucleotides align to TRBD2. This CDR3 contains 15 residues. CDR1 is SGHAT and CDR2 is FQNNGV in the germline V gene. V shed 7 bases, J shed 5 bases, and the junction held 11 bases outside the gene matches. CDR3 in DNA: TGTGCCAGCACCCTAGTAGCGGGGGTGTCGGAGACCCAGTACTTC. It translates to CASTLVAGVSETQYF.